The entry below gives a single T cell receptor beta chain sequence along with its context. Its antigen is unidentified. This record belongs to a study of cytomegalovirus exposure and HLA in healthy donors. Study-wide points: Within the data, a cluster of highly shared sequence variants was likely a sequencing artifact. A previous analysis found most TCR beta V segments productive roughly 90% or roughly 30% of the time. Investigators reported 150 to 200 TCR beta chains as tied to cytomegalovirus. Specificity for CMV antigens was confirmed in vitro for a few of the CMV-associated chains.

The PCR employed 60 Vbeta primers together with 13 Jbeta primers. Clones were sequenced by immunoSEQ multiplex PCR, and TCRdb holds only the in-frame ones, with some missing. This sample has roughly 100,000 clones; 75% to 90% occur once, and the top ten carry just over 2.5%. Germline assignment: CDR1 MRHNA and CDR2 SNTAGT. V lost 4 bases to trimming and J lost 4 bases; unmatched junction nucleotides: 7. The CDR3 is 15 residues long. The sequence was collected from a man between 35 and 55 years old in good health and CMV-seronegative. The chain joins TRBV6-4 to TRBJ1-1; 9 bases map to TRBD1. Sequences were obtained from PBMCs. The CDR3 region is CASSVSDRGSTEAFF. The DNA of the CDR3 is TGTGCCAGCAGTGTATCGGACAGGGGAAGCACTGAAGCTTTCTTT.